The 14 T cell receptor beta chains given below trace back to one sample, sequenced in a study of shared clonotypes between healthy human individuals. TCRdb keeps only in-frame clones here, not all; method: immunoSEQ multiplex PCR. The data show around 600,000 clones, with 85% to 95% seen just once and approximately 0.12% held by the top ten. Selected positively for CCR7 and CD45RO-negative, naive CD8 cells excluded terminally differentiated effector memory CD45RA+ cells. Specimen: naive CD8+ T cells sorted from blood. These TCRs come from a woman aged 25-40 years in good health.

Here the CDR3 DNA reads TGTGCCAGCAGACACACAGGGGGCGCGGGGAATCAGCCCCAGCATTTT. It translates to CASRHTGGAGNQPQHF. The chain joins TRBV27 to TRBJ1-5, with 9 bases matching TRBD1. V lost 6 bases, J lost 4 bases, and 10 bases stayed unmatched. The germline V gene has CDR1 MNHEY and CDR2 SMNVEV (reference sequence). The CDR3 contains 16 residues.

The rearrangement links TRBV5-4 to TRBJ1-1; 8 bases agree with TRBD1. The junction had 3 bases not matched to a gene; V was cut back by 4 bases and J by 4 bases. Looked up from germline, CDR1 is SGHNT and CDR2 is YYREEE (reference sequence). The CDR3 is 13 residues long. The CDR3, as DNA: TGTGCCAGCAGCGAGGACAGGGCCACTGAAGCTTTCTTT. Amino acid sequence: CASSEDRATEAFF.

This rearrangement joins TRBV7-9 to TRBJ2-7, with D tentatively TRBD1 or TRBD2 (5 bases each). Germline CDR1 is SEHNR and CDR2 is FQNEAQ (reference sequence). The CDR3 runs 15 residues. Trimming took 5 bases from V and 2 from J, leaving 16 bases between them. The CDR3 nucleotides read TGTGCCAGCAGCCTTATAAGGGACCTAACCTACGAGCAGTACTTC. This translates into CASSLIRDLTYEQYF.

This rearrangement joins TRBV7-9 to TRBJ2-7; D remains unclear. Germline V gene data show CDR1 as SEHNR and CDR2 as FQNEAQ (reference sequence). The CDR3 spans 13 residues. The V end was cut by 3 bases, the J end by 1 base, with 7 bases between. The CDR3 protein is CASSLRGSYEQYF. DNA of the CDR3: TGTGCCAGCAGCTTGCGTGGTTCCTACGAGCAGTACTTC.

The chain recombines TRBV28 with TRBJ2-5, with D possibly called TRBD1 or TRBD2 (5 bases each). Per germline, CDR1 MDHEN and CDR2 SYDVKM. V lost 6 bases, J lost 4 bases, and 15 bases lay in between. CDR3 length equals 14 residues. DNA of the CDR3: TGTGCCAGCAGCCCGGGGCTTTGGGGAGAGACCCAGTACTTC. Amino acids: CASSPGLWGETQYF.

This chain connects TRBV4-1 to TRBJ2-1, with 7 nucleotides matching TRBD2. CDR3 length: 15 residues. The V and J ends lost 1 base and 5 bases, in that order; junction bases with no gene match: 5. Germline lookup yields CDR1 MGHRA and CDR2 YSYEKL. The DNA of the CDR3 is TGCGCCAGCAGCCAAGGAGGAGGACTAGACAATGAGCAGTTCTTC. Amino acids: CASSQGGGLDNEQFF.

The chain couples TRBV13 to TRBJ2-1, with TRBD2 matching over 7 bases. V was clipped by 7 bases and J by 8 bases; unmatched bases: 14. The CDR3 covers 15 residues. Germline lookup yields CDR1 PRHDT and CDR2 FYEKMQ (reference sequence). DNA for the CDR3: TGTGCCAGCACGAAGGAATCGCGGGAGAGGGATGAGCAGTTCTTC. Translated: CASTKESRERDEQFF.

CDR3: CASSLLAGGSYEQYF. DNA of the CDR3: TGTGCCAGCAGCTTACTAGCGGGAGGTTCCTACGAGCAGTACTTC. The chain employs TRBV5-6 and TRBJ2-7; 12 nucleotides line up with TRBD2. CDR3 size: 15 residues. The germline V gene encodes CDR1 SGHDT and CDR2 YYEEEE. After removal of 2 bases from V and 1 base from J, the junction contained 1 base not matched to a gene.

About this clone: The sample contains more than one DNA sequence encoding this CDR3. The CDR3 sequence: CASSLVNEQYF. Written as DNA, the CDR3 is TGTGCCAGCAGCTTAGTAAACGAGCAGTACTTC. The V call is TRBV11-2, the J call TRBJ2-7, with unresolved D. There are 11 residues in the CDR3. V lost 1 base, J lost 5 bases, and 3 bases lay in between. Germline V gene data show CDR1 as SGHAT and CDR2 as FQNNGV.

The chain uses TRBV4-1 and TRBJ1-1; 7 nucleotides agree with TRBD1. With V trimmed by 3 bases and J by 8 bases, 9 bases remained unmatched. Germline assignment: CDR1 MGHRA and CDR2 YSYEKL. This CDR3 comprises 14 residues. The CDR3 reads CASSQEDRVVEAFF. Here the CDR3 DNA reads TGCGCCAGCAGCCAGGAAGACAGGGTCGTGGAAGCTTTCTTT.

The chain links TRBV27 to TRBJ1-4; weak D call: TRBD1 (5 bases). Germline values: CDR1 MNHEY, CDR2 SMNVEV (reference sequence). V dropped 5 bases and J dropped 8 bases, with 15 bases sitting between them. The CDR3 is made up of 14 amino acids. CDR3 DNA sequence: TGTGCCAGCAGTACAGGTCAAAGTGGGGAAAAACTGTTTTTT. Amino acids: CASSTGQSGEKLFF.

This chain joins TRBV19 and TRBJ1-1; TRBD1 might be the D (5 bases). The length of the CDR3 is 13 residues. Germline V CDR1 and CDR2: LNHDA, SQIVND (reference sequence). The V gene lost 3 bases and the J gene lost 9 bases, with 14 bases spanning the gap. Here the CDR3 reads CASSIYEGPKAFF. The DNA for the CDR3 is TGTGCCAGTAGTATTTATGAGGGGCCAAAAGCTTTCTTT.

The rearrangement links TRBV9 to TRBJ2-2; D unclear. V lost 7 bases to trimming and J lost 2 bases, with 15 bases between them. This CDR3 contains 15 residues. Germline values: CDR1 SGDLS, CDR2 YYNGEE. The CDR3 sequence is CASGHLAENTGELFF. Here the CDR3 DNA reads TGTGCCAGCGGTCATCTGGCGGAAAACACCGGGGAGCTGTTTTTT.

DNA of the CDR3: TGTGCCAGCAGCGAGACAGCCCAGAGCTCCTATAATTCACCCCTCCACTTT. Its translation: CASSETAQSSYNSPLHF. This rearrangement joins TRBV7-2 to TRBJ1-6, with D tentatively TRBD1 (5 bases). Trimming took 5 bases from V and 0 from J, leaving 14 bases between them. Germline V gives CDR1 SGHTA, CDR2 FQGNSA. CDR3 length: 17 amino acids.